This TCR beta chain is from a study of blood T cell repertoires in COVID-19. This CDR3 region has 12 residues. Trimming took 6 bases from V and 3 from J, leaving 8 bases between them. The germline V gene has CDR1 LNHDA and CDR2 SQIVND (reference sequence). Profiled with immunoSEQ multiplex PCR; TCRdb holds only in-frame clones, not every one. The sample has about 220,000 clones, around 82% seen once. This clone was seen just once. The clonotype comes from a human donor in a cohort sampled during active COVID-19. The specimen sequenced was peripheral blood. The J gene is TRBJ1-2, the V gene TRBV19; D gene unclear. This CDR3 is CASREGDYGYTF. CDR3 coding DNA: TGTGCCAGTAGAGAGGGAGACTATGGCTACACCTTC.